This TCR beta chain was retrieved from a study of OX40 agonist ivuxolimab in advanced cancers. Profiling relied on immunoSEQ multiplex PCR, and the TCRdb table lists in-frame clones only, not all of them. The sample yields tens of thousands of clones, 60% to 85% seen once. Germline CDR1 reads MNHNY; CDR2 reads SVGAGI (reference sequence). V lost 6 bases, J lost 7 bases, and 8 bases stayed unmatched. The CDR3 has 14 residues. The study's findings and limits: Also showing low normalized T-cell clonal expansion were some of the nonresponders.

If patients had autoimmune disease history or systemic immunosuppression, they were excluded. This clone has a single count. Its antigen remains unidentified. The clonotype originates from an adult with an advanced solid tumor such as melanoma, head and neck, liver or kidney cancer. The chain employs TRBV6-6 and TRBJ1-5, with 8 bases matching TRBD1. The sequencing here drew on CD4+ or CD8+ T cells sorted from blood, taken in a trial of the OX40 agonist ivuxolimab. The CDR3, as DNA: TGTGCCAGCAGGACAGGACAGGGCGGACAGCCCCAGCATTTT. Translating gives CASRTGQGGQPQHF.